This TCR beta chain was obtained from a study of identical twins. Study conclusions and caveats: For out-of-frame alpha sequences shared by twins, low generation probability was in excess.

As for this clonotype: The antigen is unknown.

TCRdb called the 5' RACE reads again in MiXCR, with one record for every CDR3 protein. The data show hundreds of thousands of distinct CDR3 sequences, with around 8.3% seen just once and approximately 0.89% held by the top ten. This CDR3 region has 11 residues. The V and J ends lost 6 bases and 10 bases, in that order; junction bases with no gene match: 5. Germline V gives CDR1 SGHVS, CDR2 FQNEAQ. These data also formed part of another study, on yellow fever vaccine responses in identical twins.

The chain joins TRBV7-8 to TRBJ1-1, with 7 positions matching TRBD1. This TCR was sampled from a woman aged 18-29 years in good health. Sequencing input: PBMCs. The CDR3 sequence is CASRTTGVAFF. The CDR3 DNA is TGTGCCAGCAGGACCACAGGGGTAGCTTTCTTT.